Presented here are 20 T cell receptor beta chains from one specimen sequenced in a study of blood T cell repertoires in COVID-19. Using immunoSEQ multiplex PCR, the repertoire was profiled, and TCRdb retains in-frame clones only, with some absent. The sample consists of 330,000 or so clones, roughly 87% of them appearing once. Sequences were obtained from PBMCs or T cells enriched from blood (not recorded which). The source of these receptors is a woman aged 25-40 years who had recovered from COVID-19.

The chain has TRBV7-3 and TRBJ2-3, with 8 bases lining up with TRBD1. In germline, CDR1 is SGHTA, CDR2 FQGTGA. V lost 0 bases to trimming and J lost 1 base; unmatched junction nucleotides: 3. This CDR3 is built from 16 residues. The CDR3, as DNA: TGTGCCAGCAGCTTAACTGGACAGGGCGGCACAGATACGCAGTATTTT. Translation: CASSLTGQGGTDTQYF. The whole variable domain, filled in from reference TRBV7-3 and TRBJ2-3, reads GAGVSQTPSNKVTEKGKYVELRCDPISGHTALYWYRQSLGQGPEFLIYFQGTGAADDSGLPNDRFFAVRPEGSVSTLKIQRTERGDSAVYLCASSLTGQGGTDTQYFGPGTRLTVL.

The CDR3: CATSRDRQGPIIGSPLHF. The CDR3 DNA reads as TGTGCCACCAGCAGAGACCGACAGGGCCCAATCATTGGGTCACCCCTCCACTTT. The J gene is TRBJ1-6, the V gene TRBV15; 7 nucleotides align to TRBD1. The V and J ends lost 0 bases and 10 bases, in that order; junction bases with no gene match: 15. Germline V gene sequence: CDR1 LNHNV, CDR2 YYDKDF (reference sequence). The CDR3 extends over 18 amino acids.

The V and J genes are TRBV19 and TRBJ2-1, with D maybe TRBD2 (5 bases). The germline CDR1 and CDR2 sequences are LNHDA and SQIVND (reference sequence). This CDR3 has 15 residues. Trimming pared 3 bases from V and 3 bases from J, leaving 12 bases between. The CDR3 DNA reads TGTGCCAGTAGTATCAAAGGACTCAGCTACAATGAGCAGTTCTTC. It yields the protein CASSIKGLSYNEQFF.

The CDR3, as DNA: TGTGCCAGCAGTGAAGCTAGCTCCTATAATTCACCCCTCCACTTT. Amino acids: CASSEASSYNSPLHF. The chain has TRBV6-1 and TRBJ1-6; no clear D. The CDR3 sequence is 15 residues long. The germline V and J ends were trimmed by 0 bases and 0 bases, with 3 bases remaining between them. In germline, CDR1 is MNHNS, CDR2 SASEGT.

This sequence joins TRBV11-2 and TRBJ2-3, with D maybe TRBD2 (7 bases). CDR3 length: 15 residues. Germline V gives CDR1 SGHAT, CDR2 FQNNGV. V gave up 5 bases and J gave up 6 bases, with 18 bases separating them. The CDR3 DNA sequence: TGTGCCAGCAGCGCGGGGGCTAGAGACTTGGATACGCAGTATTTT. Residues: CASSAGARDLDTQYF.

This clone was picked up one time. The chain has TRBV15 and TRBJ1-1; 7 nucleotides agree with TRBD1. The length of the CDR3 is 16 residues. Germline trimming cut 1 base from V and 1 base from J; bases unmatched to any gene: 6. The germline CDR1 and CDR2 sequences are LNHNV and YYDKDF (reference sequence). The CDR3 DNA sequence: TGTGCCACCAGCAGAGCAGTGGACAGGCCGAACACTGAAGCTTTCTTT. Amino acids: CATSRAVDRPNTEAFF.

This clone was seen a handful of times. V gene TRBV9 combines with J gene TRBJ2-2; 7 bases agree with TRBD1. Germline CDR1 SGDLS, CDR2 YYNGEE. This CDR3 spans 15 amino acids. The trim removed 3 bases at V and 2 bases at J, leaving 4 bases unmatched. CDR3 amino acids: CASSARTGNTGELFF. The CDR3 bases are TGTGCCAGCAGCGCCCGGACAGGTAACACCGGGGAGCTGTTTTTT.

The DNA for the CDR3 is TGTGCCAGCTCGGACAGGGGCACCGGGGAGCTGTTTTTT. Translating it yields CASSDRGTGELFF. The gene calls are TRBV18 and TRBJ2-2; 9 nucleotides align to TRBD1. Germline V CDR1 and CDR2: KGHSH, LQKENI. With V trimmed by 6 bases and J by 4 bases, 0 bases remained unmatched. This CDR3 contains 13 residues. Filled out from reference TRBV18 and TRBJ2-2, the complete variable domain reads NAGVMQNPRHLVRRRGQEARLRCSPMKGHSHVYWYRQLPEEGLKFMVYLQKENIIDESGMPKERFSAEFPKEGPSILRIQQVVRGDSAAYFCASSDRGTGELFFGEGSRLTVL.

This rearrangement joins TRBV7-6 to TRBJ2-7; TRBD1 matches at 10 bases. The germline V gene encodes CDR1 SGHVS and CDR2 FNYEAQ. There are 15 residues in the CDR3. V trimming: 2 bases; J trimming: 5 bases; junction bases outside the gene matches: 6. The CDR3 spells CASSLYGTGVDEQYF. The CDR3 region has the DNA TGTGCCAGCAGCTTATACGGGACAGGGGTTGACGAGCAGTACTTC. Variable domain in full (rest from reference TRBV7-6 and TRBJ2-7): GAGVSQSPRYKVTKRGQDVALRCDPISGHVSLYWYRQALGQGPEFLTYFNYEAQQDKSGLPNDRFSAERPEGSISTLTIQRTEQRDSAMYRCASSLYGTGVDEQYFGPGTRLTVT.

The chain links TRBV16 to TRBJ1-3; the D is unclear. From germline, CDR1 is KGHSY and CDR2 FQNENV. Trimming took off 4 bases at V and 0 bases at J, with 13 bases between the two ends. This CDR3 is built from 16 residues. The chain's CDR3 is CASSRLAGSSGNTIYF. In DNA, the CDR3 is TGTGCCAGCAGCCGCCTCGCAGGTTCCTCTGGAAACACCATATATTTT.

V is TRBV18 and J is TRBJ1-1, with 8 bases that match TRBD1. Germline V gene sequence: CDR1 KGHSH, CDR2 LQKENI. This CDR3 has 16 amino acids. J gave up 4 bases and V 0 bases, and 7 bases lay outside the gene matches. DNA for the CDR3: TGTGCCAGCTCACCACCATCAACAGGGGGTGCCACTGAAGCTTTCTTT. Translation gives CASSPPSTGGATEAFF.

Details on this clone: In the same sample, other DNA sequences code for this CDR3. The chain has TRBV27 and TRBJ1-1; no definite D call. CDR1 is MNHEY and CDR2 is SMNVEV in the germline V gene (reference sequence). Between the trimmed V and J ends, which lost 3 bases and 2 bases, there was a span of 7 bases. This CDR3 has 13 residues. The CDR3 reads CASSFGGNTEAFF. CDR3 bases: TGTGCCAGCAGTTTTGGCGGAAACACTGAAGCTTTCTTT.

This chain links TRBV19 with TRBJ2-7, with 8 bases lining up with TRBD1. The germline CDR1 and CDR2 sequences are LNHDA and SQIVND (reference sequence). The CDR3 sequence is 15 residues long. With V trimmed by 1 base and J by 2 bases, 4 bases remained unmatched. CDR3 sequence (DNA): TGTGCCAGTAGTATAGCCCAGGGGGCAACCTACGAGCAGTACTTC. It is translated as CASSIAQGATYEQYF. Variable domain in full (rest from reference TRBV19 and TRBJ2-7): DGGITQSPKYLFRKEGQNVTLSCEQNLNHDAMYWYRQDPGQGLRLIYYSQIVNDFQKGDIAEGYSVSREKKESFPLTVTSAQKNPTAFYLCASSIAQGATYEQYFGPGTRLTVT.

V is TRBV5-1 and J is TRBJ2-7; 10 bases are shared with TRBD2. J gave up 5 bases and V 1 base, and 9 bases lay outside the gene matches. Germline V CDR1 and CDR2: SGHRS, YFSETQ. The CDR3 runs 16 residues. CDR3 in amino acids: CASSLWLAGERNEQYF. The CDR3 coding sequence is TGCGCCAGCAGCTTGTGGCTAGCGGGAGAGCGGAACGAGCAGTACTTC.

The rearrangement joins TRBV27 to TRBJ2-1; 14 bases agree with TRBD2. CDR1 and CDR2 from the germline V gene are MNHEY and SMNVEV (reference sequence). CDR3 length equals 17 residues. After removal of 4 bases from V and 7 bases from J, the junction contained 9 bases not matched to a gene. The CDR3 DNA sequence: TGTGCCAGCAGTTCGGGACTAGCGGGAGTGCTTCAGAATGAGCAGTTCTTC. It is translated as CASSSGLAGVLQNEQFF.

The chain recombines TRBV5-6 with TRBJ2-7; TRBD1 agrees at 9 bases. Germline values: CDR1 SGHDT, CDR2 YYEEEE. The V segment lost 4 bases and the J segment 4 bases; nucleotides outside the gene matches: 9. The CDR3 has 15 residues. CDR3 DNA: TGTGCCAGCAGCGAAGCCGGGACAGGGAGTTACGAGCAGTACTTC. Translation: CASSEAGTGSYEQYF.

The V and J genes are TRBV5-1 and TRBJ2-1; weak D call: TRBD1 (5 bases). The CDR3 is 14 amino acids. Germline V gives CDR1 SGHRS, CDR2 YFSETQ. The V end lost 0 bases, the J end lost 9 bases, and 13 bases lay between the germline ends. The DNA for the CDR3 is TGCGCCAGCAGCTTGGCCGCCAGGGTGGCTGAGCAGTTCTTC. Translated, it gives CASSLAARVAEQFF. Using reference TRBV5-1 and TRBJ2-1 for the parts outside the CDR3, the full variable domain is KAGVTQTPRYLIKTRGQQVTLSCSPISGHRSVSWYQQTPGQGLQFLFEYFSETQRNKGNFPGRFSGRQFSNSRSEMNVSTLELGDSALYLCASSLAARVAEQFFGPGTRLTVL.

The chain's CDR3 is CASSFLAGGQYNEQFF. DNA for the CDR3: TGTGCCAGCAGCTTCCTAGCGGGAGGACAATACAATGAGCAGTTCTTC. V gene TRBV7-2 combines with J gene TRBJ2-1, with 11 bases lining up with TRBD2. CDR1 SGHTA and CDR2 FQGNSA come from the germline V gene. Trimming took 3 bases from V and 4 from J; bases not matched to a gene: 5. This CDR3 has 16 residues. The variable domain in full, with the rest retrieved from reference TRBV7-2 and TRBJ2-1, is GAGVSQSPSNKVTEKGKDVELRCDPISGHTALYWYRQSLGQGLEFLIYFQGNSAPDKSGLPSDRFSAERTGGSVSTLTIQRTQQEDSAVYLCASSFLAGGQYNEQFFGPGTRLTVL.

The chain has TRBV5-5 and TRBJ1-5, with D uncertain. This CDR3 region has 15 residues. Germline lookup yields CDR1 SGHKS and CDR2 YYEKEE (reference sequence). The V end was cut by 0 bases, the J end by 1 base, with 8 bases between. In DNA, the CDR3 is TGTGCCAGCAGCTTGGCAGATCGAAGCAATCAGCCCCAGCATTTT. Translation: CASSLADRSNQPQHF.

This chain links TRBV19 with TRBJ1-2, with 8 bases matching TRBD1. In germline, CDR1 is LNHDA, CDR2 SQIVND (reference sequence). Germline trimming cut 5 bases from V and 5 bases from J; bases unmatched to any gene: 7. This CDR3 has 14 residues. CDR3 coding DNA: TGTGCCAGTAGTGCGACAGGGGCGGTTTATGGCTACACCTTC. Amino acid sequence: CASSATGAVYGYTF.